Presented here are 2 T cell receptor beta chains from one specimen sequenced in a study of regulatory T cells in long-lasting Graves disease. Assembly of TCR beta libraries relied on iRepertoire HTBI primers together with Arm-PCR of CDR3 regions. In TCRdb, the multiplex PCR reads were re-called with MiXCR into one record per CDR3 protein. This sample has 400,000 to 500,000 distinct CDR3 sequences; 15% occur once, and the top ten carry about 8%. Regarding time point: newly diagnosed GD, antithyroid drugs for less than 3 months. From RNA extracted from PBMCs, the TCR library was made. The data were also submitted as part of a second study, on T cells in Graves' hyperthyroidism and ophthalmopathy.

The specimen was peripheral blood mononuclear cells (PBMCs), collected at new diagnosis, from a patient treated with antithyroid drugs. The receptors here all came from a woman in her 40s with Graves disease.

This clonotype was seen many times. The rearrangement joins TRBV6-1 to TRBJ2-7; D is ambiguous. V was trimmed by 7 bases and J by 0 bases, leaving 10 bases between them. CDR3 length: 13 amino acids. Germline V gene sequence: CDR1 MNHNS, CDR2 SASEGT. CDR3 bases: TGTGCCAGCATGCGACCTCTCTCCTACGAGCAGTACTTC. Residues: CASMRPLSYEQYF.

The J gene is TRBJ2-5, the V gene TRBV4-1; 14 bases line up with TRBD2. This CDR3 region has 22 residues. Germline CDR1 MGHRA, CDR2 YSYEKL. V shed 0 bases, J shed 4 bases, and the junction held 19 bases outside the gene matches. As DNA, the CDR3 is TGCGCCAGCAGCCAAGATGGTCTAAGGCAGCGAACGACTAGCGGGAGGGGAGAGACCCAGTACTTC. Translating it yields CASSQDGLRQRTTSGRGETQYF.